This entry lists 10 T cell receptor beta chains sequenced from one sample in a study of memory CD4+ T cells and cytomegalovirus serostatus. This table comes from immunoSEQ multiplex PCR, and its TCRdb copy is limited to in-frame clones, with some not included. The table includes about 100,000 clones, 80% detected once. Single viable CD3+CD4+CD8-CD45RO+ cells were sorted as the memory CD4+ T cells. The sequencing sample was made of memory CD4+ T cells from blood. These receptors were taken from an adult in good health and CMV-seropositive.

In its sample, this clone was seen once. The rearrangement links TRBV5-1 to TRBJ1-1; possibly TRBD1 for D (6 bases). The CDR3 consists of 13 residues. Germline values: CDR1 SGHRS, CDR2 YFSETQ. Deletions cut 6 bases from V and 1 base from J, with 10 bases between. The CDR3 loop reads CASTLDRNTEAFF. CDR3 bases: TGCGCCAGCACCCTGGACAGGAACACTGAAGCTTTCTTT.

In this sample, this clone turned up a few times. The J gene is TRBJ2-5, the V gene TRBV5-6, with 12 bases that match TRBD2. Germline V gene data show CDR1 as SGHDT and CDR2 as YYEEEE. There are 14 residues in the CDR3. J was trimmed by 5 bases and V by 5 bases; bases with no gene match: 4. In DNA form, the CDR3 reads TGTGCCAGCAGGAGACTAGCGGGAGAGGAGACCCAGTACTTC. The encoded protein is CASRRLAGEETQYF.

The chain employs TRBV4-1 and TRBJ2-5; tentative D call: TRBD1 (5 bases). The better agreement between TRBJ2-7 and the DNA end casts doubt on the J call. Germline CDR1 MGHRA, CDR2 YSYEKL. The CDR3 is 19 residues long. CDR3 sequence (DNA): TGCGCCAGCAGCCAAGAGCCCCCTAGACAGAGGCCCAGCTCCTACGAGCAGTACTTC. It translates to CASSQEPPRQRPSSYEQYF.

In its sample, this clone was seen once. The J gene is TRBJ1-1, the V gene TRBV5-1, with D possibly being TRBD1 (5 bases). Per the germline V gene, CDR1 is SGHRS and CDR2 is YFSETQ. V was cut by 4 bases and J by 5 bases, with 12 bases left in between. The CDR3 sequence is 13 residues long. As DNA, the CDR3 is TGCGCCAGCAGCCCAACGGGGGAAACTGAAGCTTTCTTT. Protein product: CASSPTGETEAFF.

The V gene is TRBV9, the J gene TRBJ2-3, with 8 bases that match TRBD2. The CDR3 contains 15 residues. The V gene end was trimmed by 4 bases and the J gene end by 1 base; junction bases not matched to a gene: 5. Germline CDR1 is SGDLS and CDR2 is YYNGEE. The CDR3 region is CASSLAGRGTDTQYF. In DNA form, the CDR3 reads TGTGCCAGCAGCCTTGCCGGGAGGGGCACAGATACGCAGTATTTT.

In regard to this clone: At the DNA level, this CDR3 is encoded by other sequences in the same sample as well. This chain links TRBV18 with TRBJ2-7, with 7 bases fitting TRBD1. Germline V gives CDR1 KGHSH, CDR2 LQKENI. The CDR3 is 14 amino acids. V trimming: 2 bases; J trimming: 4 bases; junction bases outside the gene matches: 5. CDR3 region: CASSPSTGTYEQYF. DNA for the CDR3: TGTGCCAGCTCACCATCGACAGGGACGTACGAGCAGTACTTC.

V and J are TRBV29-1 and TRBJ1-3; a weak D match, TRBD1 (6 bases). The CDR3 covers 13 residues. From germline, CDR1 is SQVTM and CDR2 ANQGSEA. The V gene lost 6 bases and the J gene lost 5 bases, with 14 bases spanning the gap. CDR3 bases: TGCAGCGTCGGTAGGACAGACAGAAACACCATATATTTT. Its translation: CSVGRTDRNTIYF.

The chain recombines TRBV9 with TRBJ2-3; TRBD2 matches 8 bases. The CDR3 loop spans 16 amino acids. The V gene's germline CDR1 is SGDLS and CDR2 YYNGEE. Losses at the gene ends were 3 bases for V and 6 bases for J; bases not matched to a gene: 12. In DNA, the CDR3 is TGTGCCAGCAGCGCCGAGACCGGACTAGCACAGGATACGCAGTATTTT. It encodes CASSAETGLAQDTQYF.

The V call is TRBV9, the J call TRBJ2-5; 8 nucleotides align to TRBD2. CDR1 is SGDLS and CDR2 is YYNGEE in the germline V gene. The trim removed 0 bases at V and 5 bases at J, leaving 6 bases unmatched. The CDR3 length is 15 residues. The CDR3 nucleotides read TGTGCCAGCAGCGTAGCGGGGGGGCATAAGGAGACCCAGTACTTC. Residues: CASSVAGGHKETQYF.

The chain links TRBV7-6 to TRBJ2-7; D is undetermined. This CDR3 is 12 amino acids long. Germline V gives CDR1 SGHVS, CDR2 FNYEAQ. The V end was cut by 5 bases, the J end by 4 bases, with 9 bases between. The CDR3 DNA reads TGTGCCAGCAGCCGCACAGCTTACGAGCAGTACTTC. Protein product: CASSRTAYEQYF. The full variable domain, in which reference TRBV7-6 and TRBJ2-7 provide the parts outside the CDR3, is GAGVSQSPRYKVTKRGQDVALRCDPISGHVSLYWYRQALGQGPEFLTYFNYEAQQDKSGLPNDRFSAERPEGSISTLTIQRTEQRDSAMYRCASSRTAYEQYFGPGTRLTVT.